This entry describes one T cell receptor (beta chain). Its antigen is undetermined. The source of the sample is a study of cytomegalovirus exposure and HLA in healthy donors. Study observations and caveats: Researchers reported in a later analysis that common viral pathogens appeared linked to several top clusters.

The germline V gene has CDR1 SGHNT and CDR2 YENEEA. The germline V and J ends were trimmed by 5 bases and 4 bases, with 8 bases remaining between them. This CDR3 is 12 amino acids long. The PCR was carried out with 60 Vbeta primers and 13 Jbeta primers. Using immunoSEQ multiplex PCR, the repertoire was profiled, and TCRdb retains in-frame clones only, with some absent. Its clone listing holds 65,000 to 95,000 clones. Source material: PBMCs. The genes are TRBV11-3 and TRBJ2-5; no firm D call. The TCR comes from a man aged 25-45 years in good health and CMV-seronegative. CDR3 amino acids: CASSPATETQYF. In DNA form, the CDR3 reads TGTGCCAGCAGCCCTGCTACAGAGACCCAGTACTTC.